This entry concerns a single T cell receptor beta chain. No antigen is known for it. Nothing much larger sits one base from this clone, and base qualities are not available. The immunoSEQ Assay, a bias-controlled multiplex PCR, was used to amplify TCRbeta CDR3 regions from genomic DNA. Turning to the authors' computational methods: Nucleated cell counts per sample were estimated from amplification of reference gene primers within the assay. Sequence reads were collapsed and filtered to measure the absolute abundance of every unique TCRbeta CDR3 rearrangement. For each sample, productive Simpson clonality was calculated by taking the square root of Simpson's diversity index across productive rearrangements. Drawn from immuneACCESS, this table holds only the in-frame rearrangements with V and J called that TCRdb kept. Clones are partly lost; checked studies trace under half to an unresolved V gene and leave the rest unexplained. The D gene and trimming were derived from the DNA, and the V and J assignments and clone size from that table. The sample includes under 150,000 clones, with approximately 84% observed a single time. The ten largest make up more than 10% of the sample.

The CDR3 measures 12 amino acids from cysteine to phenylalanine. Of all the DNA, just the CDR3 is kept, 36 bases in frame from base 1. V and J lose 4 bases and 7 bases, and a span of 10 bases separates them. CDR1 LGHDT and CDR2 YNNKEL were looked up in the germline V gene (reference sequence). These data are taken from a study of blood T cell repertoires in COVID-19 (dated by TCRdb to about 2020). The study in broad terms: The collaborator samples originated in the United States, Italy and Spain and spanned the acute and convalescent phases of COVID-19. The material from the prospective study consisted of cDNA or gDNA derived from T cells, B-cell-depleted T cells, or PBMCs. Subjects who had been exposed to COVID-19, were actively infected with it, or had recovered from it provided the deeply sampled blood TCRbeta repertoires that made up the dataset. The repertoires were made available in a free public database intended to serve as a resource for research on the immune response to SARS-CoV-2. Samples came from the ongoing ImmuneRACE study (first 160 participants) plus 1,254 subjects from 6 global collaborators. The sample metadata nearly always contained a de-identified subject ID, COVID-19 status, age in years and sex. Where available, HLA class I and class II types were taken from metadata supplied by the sample provider and were not determined by assay-based typing.

Each collaborating institution followed its own protocols to collect whole blood in K2EDTA tubes. Collaborator samples were shipped for TCRbeta analysis as frozen whole blood, isolated PBMCs, or DNA extracted from either sample type. Beyond this particular receptor, the publication reports: Clinical and demographic metadata were provided uncurated, with the amount varying by source and participant.

This TCR came from a human donor in a cohort sampled during active COVID-19. Here the chain combines TRBV3-1 (or the pseudogene TRBV3-2) and TRBJ1-1; no D gene is confidently identified. Sequencing input: peripheral blood. The CDR3 amino acid sequence is: CASSPRRGEAFF. The DNA is as follows: TGTGCCAGCAGCCCCCGCCGGGGTGAAGCTTTCTTT.